The 9 T cell receptor beta chains below all came from one sample that was sequenced in a study of CXCR3-negative and CXCR3-positive naive CD8 T cells. Whole-study results and caveats: Against CXCR3-negative naive cells, CXCR3-positive naive cells showed more hydrophobic TRB CDR3s.

Their antigen targets remain unknown. The TRB libraries of cDNA were built by UMI-labeled 5' RACE. TCRdb re-called the 5' RACE reads; one entry per CDR3 protein, DNA not given. This sample's table has 150,000 or so distinct CDR3 sequences. The specimen sequenced was naive CXCR3+ CD8+ T cells from blood. The subset is: CD45RO-CCR7+CD27+CD95- naive CD8+ T cells expressing CXCR3 (TNR3+). All receptors derive from a human donor in good health. Some clones in this sample may be carry-over from other donors' samples.

The gene calls are TRBV7-9 and TRBJ1-4. Germline V gene sequence: CDR1 SEHNR, CDR2 FQNEAQ (reference sequence). The CDR3 consists of 15 residues. CDR3 residues: CASSLADDMNAGLFF.

The J gene is TRBJ1-1, the V gene TRBV5-6; TCRdb designates TRBD1, a call that cannot be tested without DNA. Germline V gene sequence: CDR1 SGHDT, CDR2 YYEEEE. This CDR3 has 16 amino acids. The CDR3 protein is CASSRTGTLYNTEAFF. The full variable domain, its missing parts supplied by reference TRBV5-6 and TRBJ1-1, is DAGVTQSPTHLIKTRGQQVTLRCSPKSGHDTVSWYQQALGQGPQFIFQYYEEEERQRGNFPDRFSGHQFPNYSSELNVNALLLGDSALYLCASSRTGTLYNTEAFFGQGTRLTVV.

The chain has TRBV2 and TRBJ2-3. Germline CDR1 is SNHLY and CDR2 is FYNNEI. The CDR3 runs 12 residues. The CDR3 region is CASLAASQSQYF.

The rearrangement uses TRBV10-2 and TRBJ2-3. The CDR3 has 13 amino acids. The V gene's germline CDR1 is WSHSY and CDR2 SAAADI. CDR3 amino acids: CASNPDEVDTQYF.

The rearrangement uses TRBV28 and TRBJ2-1; TCRdb indicates TRBD2, and absent DNA this call remains unverified. The CDR3 sequence is 17 residues long. Germline V CDR1 and CDR2: MDHEN, SYDVKM. The CDR3 is CASTQGSSGILYNEQFF.

The rearrangement uses TRBV7-3 and TRBJ1-1; the D gene TCRdb calls, TRBD1, cannot be checked with no DNA. Germline lookup yields CDR1 SGHTA and CDR2 FQGTGA. This CDR3 has 13 amino acids. CDR3 amino acids: CASSTVTGAEAFF.

The chain links TRBV7-9 to TRBJ1-6. This CDR3 is built from 17 residues. Germline-derived CDR1 and CDR2 are SEHNR and FQNEAQ (reference sequence). The CDR3 is CASSLDEGSSYNSPLHF.

The chain carries TRBV5-5 and TRBJ2-7; TCRdb gives TRBD1 as the D gene, but with no DNA this cannot be confirmed. The CDR3 is made up of 12 amino acids. CDR1 SGHKS and CDR2 YYEKEE come from the germline V gene (reference sequence). This chain's CDR3 is CASSGQGAEQYF.

The V and J genes are TRBV7-9 and TRBJ2-5; the D call of TRBD1 rests on TCRdb alone, since no DNA is present to check it. The CDR3 runs to 16 residues. Looked up from germline, CDR1 is SEHNR and CDR2 is FQNEAQ (reference sequence). This chain's CDR3 is CASSRPRTGIGGTQYF. The full variable domain, its missing parts supplied by reference TRBV7-9 and TRBJ2-5, is DTGVSQNPRHKITKRGQNVTFRCDPISEHNRLYWYRQTLGQGPEFLTYFQNEAQLEKSRLLSDRFSAERPKGSFSTLEIQRTEQGDSAMYLCASSRPRTGIGGTQYFGPGTRLLVL.